This T cell receptor beta chain emerged from a study of cytomegalovirus exposure and HLA in healthy donors. Study-wide context: The same platform was used for the 90 to 150 validation repertoires and the approximately 670 first-cohort repertoires, a later analysis reported.

Notes on the study in general: Most TCR sequences were seen very rarely across donors, but some public TCRs occurred in many. For cytomegalovirus status, the classifier reportedly gave diagnoses with high specificity and sensitivity.

The CDR3 has 16 amino acids. Per germline, CDR1 MNHEY and CDR2 SVGAGI. V shed 2 bases and J shed 2 bases, with 16 bases lying between them. This clone showed up just once. Its antigen is undetermined. The donors formed part of the roughly 110-subject validation cohort, distinct from the approximately 670-subject first cohort. The table came from immunoSEQ multiplex PCR; TCRdb's copy has only in-frame clones and leaves some out. Of some 260,000 clones listed, around 90% were seen once; the top ten hold 3.1%. Sequenced sample: PBMCs. The receptor was isolated from a woman in her twenties or thirties in good health and CMV-seronegative. The chain carries TRBV6-5 and TRBJ2-7, with TRBD2 as a possible D gene (5 bases). CDR3 DNA: TGTGCCAGCAGTTACGGTCCCGGGGAGACGGCCTACGAGCAGTACTTC. It encodes CASSYGPGETAYEQYF.